Below are 13 T cell receptor beta chains sequenced from a single sample in a study of Ad26.COV2.S vaccination and SARS-CoV-2 variants. Sequencing was performed with immunoSEQ multiplex PCR; in TCRdb, only in-frame clones are kept and a portion is missing. The top ten hold 1.5% to 2.5% of the sample, which has 300,000 to 400,000 clones, more than 70% seen once. Treatment denoted: around 19 received Ad26.COV2.S at low or high dose, single or two shots; 5 received placebo; per-sample allocation not given. It was on day 63 after the first vaccine or placebo injection that samples were taken. The source was peripheral blood, collected in a trial of Ad26.COV2.S vaccine versus placebo. The origin of the receptors is a person aged 18-65 years who received the Ad26.COV2.S COVID-19 vaccine or a placebo.

This clone was observed at least ten times. The chain employs TRBV3-1 (or the pseudogene TRBV3-2) and TRBJ1-2, with D unresolved. The length of the CDR3 is 16 residues. V lost 3 bases and J 4 bases, leaving 18 bases between the germline ends. Germline V gene sequence: CDR1 LGHDT, CDR2 YNNKEL (reference sequence). In DNA, the CDR3 is TGTGCCAGCAGCCAGTCCCGAGTCTCCGGCGGCTATGGCTACACCTTC. It yields the protein CASSQSRVSGGYGYTF.

This sequence joins TRBV6-2 or TRBV6-3 and TRBJ2-7, with TRBD1 matching 7 bases. Germline CDR1 and CDR2: MNHEY and SVGEGT. The trim removed 6 bases at V and 3 bases at J, leaving 14 bases unmatched. The CDR3 extends over 16 amino acids. The CDR3 sequence: CASSPDRVRGFYEQYF. CDR3 coding DNA: TGTGCCAGCAGCCCCGACAGGGTCAGGGGGTTCTACGAGCAGTACTTC.

The rearrangement joins TRBV12-3 or TRBV12-4 to TRBJ2-3; unclear D gene. Trimming took off 6 bases at V and 3 bases at J, with 7 bases between the two ends. The CDR3 spans 12 residues. The chain's CDR3 is CASSRATDTQYF. The CDR3 nucleotides are TGTGCCAGCAGCCGAGCAACAGATACGCAGTATTTT.

The chain links TRBV5-4 to TRBJ1-1; no clear D. Trimming stripped 2 bases from V and 6 bases from J, with 14 bases between. Germline V gives CDR1 SGHNT, CDR2 YYREEE (reference sequence). The CDR3 loop spans 14 amino acids. The DNA of the CDR3 is TGTGCCAGCAGCTTTGGGGTCTTGAGTGCTGAAGCTTTCTTT. This encodes CASSFGVLSAEAFF.

V gene TRBV2 combines with J gene TRBJ1-1, with D maybe TRBD1 (5 bases). Trimming took off 4 bases at V and 6 bases at J, with 15 bases between the two ends. The CDR3 runs 14 residues. From germline, CDR1 is SNHLY and CDR2 FYNNEI. The CDR3 spells CASSAPQGEAEAFF. In DNA, the CDR3 is TGTGCCAGCAGTGCCCCCCAGGGAGAGGCTGAAGCTTTCTTT.

The chain joins TRBV12-3 or TRBV12-4 to TRBJ1-2; D perhaps matches TRBD1 (5 bases). The CDR3 consists of 13 residues. Trimming stripped 7 bases from V and 6 bases from J, with 15 bases between. In DNA form, the CDR3 reads TGTGCCAGCAATTCAGACAGTGTGCATGGCTACACCTTC. This sequence encodes CASNSDSVHGYTF.

V gene TRBV4-2 combines with J gene TRBJ2-1; 7 nucleotides align to TRBD2. This CDR3 has 14 residues. The germline CDR1 and CDR2 sequences are LGHNA and YNFKEQ. V was clipped by 3 bases and J by 9 bases; unmatched bases: 8. CDR3 protein: CASSQPGLEFEQFF. The DNA of the CDR3 is TGTGCCAGCAGCCAGCCCGGACTAGAATTTGAGCAGTTCTTC.

V usage is TRBV27 and J usage is TRBJ2-1; 12 bases match TRBD2. The CDR3 is 16 amino acids. V trimming: 3 bases; J trimming: 7 bases; junction bases outside the gene matches: 7. Germline assignment: CDR1 MNHEY and CDR2 SMNVEV (reference sequence). CDR3 DNA sequence: TGTGCCAGCAGTTTGTACCGGACTAGCGGGGTGAATGAGCAGTTCTTC. This translates into CASSLYRTSGVNEQFF.

This clone was seen only a few times. The V call is TRBV6-2 or TRBV6-3, the J call TRBJ1-5; 8 bases fit TRBD1. Germline CDR1 is MNHEY and CDR2 is SVGEGT. V trimming: 2 bases; J trimming: 7 bases; junction bases outside the gene matches: 7. This CDR3 spans 15 amino acids. This CDR3 reads CASSYDLRGRQPQHF. The DNA for the CDR3 is TGTGCCAGCAGTTACGACCTCAGGGGGCGGCAGCCCCAGCATTTT.

V usage is TRBV9 and J usage is TRBJ2-5; 8 bases map to TRBD2. The CDR3 has 14 amino acids. The germline gives CDR1 SGDLS, CDR2 YYNGEE. The junction had 7 bases not matched to a gene; V was cut back by 3 bases and J by 6 bases. The CDR3 is CASSGRGGRKTQYF. The CDR3, as DNA: TGTGCCAGCAGCGGACGGGGGGGGCGAAAGACCCAGTACTTC.

The gene calls are TRBV5-8 and TRBJ2-7; TRBD2 agrees at 9 bases. This CDR3 is built from 17 residues. The ends lost 3 bases at V and 4 bases at J; junction bases unmatched: 14. CDR1 and CDR2 (germline): SGHTS, YDEGEE. The CDR3 sequence is CASSWGIAGVSKYEQYF. The CDR3 DNA follows: TGTGCCAGCAGCTGGGGGATAGCGGGGGTCTCGAAGTACGAGCAGTACTTC.

The sample holds one count of this clone. The rearrangement uses TRBV4-3 and TRBJ2-1; D gene uncertain. CDR1 and CDR2 from the germline V gene are LGHNA and YSLEER. The germline V and J ends were trimmed by 0 bases and 7 bases, with 13 bases remaining between them. This CDR3 contains 15 residues. The CDR3, as DNA: TGCGCCAGCAGCCAAGAAGCTAGTTCTAGGAATGAGCAGTTCTTC. Its protein product is CASSQEASSRNEQFF.

The genes are TRBV11-3 and TRBJ1-1; D may be TRBD1 (5 bases). Germline-derived CDR1 and CDR2 are SGHNT and YENEEA. The CDR3 has 15 residues. V shed 1 base and J shed 3 bases, with 12 bases lying between them. CDR3 sequence (DNA): TGTGCCAGCAGCTTAGGAGGGCCGGGGGACACTGAAGCTTTCTTT. This gives the protein CASSLGGPGDTEAFF.